The 21 T cell receptor beta chains in this list originate from one sample, sequenced in a study of shared clonotypes between healthy human individuals. Profiling relied on immunoSEQ multiplex PCR, and the TCRdb table lists in-frame clones only, not all of them. The sample shows 950,000 to 1,100,000 clones, roughly 80% of them seen only once. The sequencing input was memory CD4+ T cells sorted from blood. Subset given: CD45RA-negative fraction. These receptors were taken from a man aged 18 to 29 in good health.

This clone was seen more than once but under ten times. This chain links TRBV20-1 with TRBJ1-5; D not certain. The germline gives CDR1 DFQATT, CDR2 SNEGSKA (reference sequence). The CDR3 runs to 11 residues. V dropped 5 bases and J dropped 3 bases, with 5 bases sitting between them. CDR3 residues: CSAQDNQPQHF. The DNA of the CDR3 is TGCAGTGCTCAGGACAATCAGCCCCAGCATTTT.

This clone is a singleton in its sample. The chain employs TRBV7-9 and TRBJ1-3, with D perhaps matching TRBD1 (5 bases). Germline V CDR1 and CDR2: SEHNR, FQNEAQ (reference sequence). V lost 5 bases and J lost 5, with 22 bases in between. The CDR3 has 17 amino acids. In DNA form, the CDR3 reads TGTGCCAGCAGCGCGCCCTCGGGGCAGGCCTCCAGAAACACCATATATTTT. Its translation: CASSAPSGQASRNTIYF.

Remarks on this clone: At the DNA level, this CDR3 is encoded by other sequences in the same sample as well. The V and J genes are TRBV5-1 and TRBJ2-3; unclear D gene. The CDR3 covers 13 residues. Germline CDR1 SGHRS, CDR2 YFSETQ. Trimming took off 0 bases at V and 4 bases at J, with 6 bases between the two ends. The CDR3 region is CASSLVGADTQYF. The CDR3 DNA follows: TGCGCCAGCAGCTTGGTGGGTGCAGATACGCAGTATTTT.

The V call is TRBV4-2, the J call TRBJ2-2; D gene unclear. The V gene's germline CDR1 is LGHNA and CDR2 YNFKEQ. The ends were cut back, 1 base at V and 1 base at J, with 7 bases in the middle. The CDR3 covers 15 residues. The CDR3 protein is CASSQVLLNTGELFF. DNA for the CDR3: TGTGCCAGCAGCCAAGTCCTACTGAACACCGGGGAGCTGTTTTTT.

The CDR3 spells CASSLGAGSYQETQYF. The CDR3 bases are TGCGCCAGCAGCTTAGGGGCAGGGTCGTACCAAGAGACCCAGTACTTC. The V gene is TRBV5-1, the J gene TRBJ2-5; D might be TRBD1 (5 bases). This CDR3 is 16 amino acids long. V was shortened by 2 bases and J by 0 bases, with 14 bases between the two germline ends. Germline CDR1 and CDR2: SGHRS and YFSETQ.

This clone showed up just a few times. The rearrangement joins TRBV7-2 to TRBJ2-3; D remains ambiguous. This CDR3 contains 15 residues. The ends were cut back, 2 bases at V and 3 bases at J, with 12 bases in the middle. Per germline, CDR1 SGHTA and CDR2 FQGNSA. The CDR3 loop reads CASSLSDLRTDTQYF. CDR3 nucleotide sequence: TGTGCCAGCAGCTTAAGCGACTTGAGGACAGATACGCAGTATTTT. Full variable domain (missing parts from reference TRBV7-2 and TRBJ2-3): GAGVSQSPSNKVTEKGKDVELRCDPISGHTALYWYRQSLGQGLEFLIYFQGNSAPDKSGLPSDRFSAERTGGSVSTLTIQRTQQEDSAVYLCASSLSDLRTDTQYFGPGTRLTVL.

The genes are TRBV6-6 and TRBJ2-7; D not resolved. CDR3 length: 13 residues. The germline CDR1 and CDR2 sequences are MNHNY and SVGAGI (reference sequence). V lost 0 bases and J lost 6, with 9 bases in between. The CDR3 DNA is TGTGCCAGCAGTTACTCGCAGTCGAGCGAGCAGTACTTC. Translating it yields CASSYSQSSEQYF.

This clone was counted a single time. The chain uses TRBV14 and TRBJ2-5; TRBD1 is a possible D gene (6 bases). With 4 bases removed from V and 1 base from J, the gap between germline ends came to 13 bases. Germline V gene data show CDR1 as SGHDN and CDR2 as FVKESK. This CDR3 has 15 residues. CDR3 nucleotides: TGTGCCAGCAGCCGAATGAGGGGGACCCAAGAGACCCAGTACTTC. It encodes CASSRMRGTQETQYF. The full variable domain, completed using reference TRBV14 and TRBJ2-5, is EAGVTQFPSHSVIEKGQTVTLRCDPISGHDNLYWYRRVMGKEIKFLLHFVKESKQDESGMPNNRFLAERTGGTYSTLKVQPAELEDSGVYFCASSRMRGTQETQYFGPGTRLLVL.

CDR3 in amino acids: CASNEPGLGRYEQYF. The CDR3 DNA follows: TGTGCCAGCAACGAACCGGGACTAGGACGCTACGAGCAGTACTTC. The chain is built from TRBV2 and TRBJ2-7, with 8 bases that match TRBD2. The CDR3 is made up of 15 amino acids. Trimming removed 7 bases from V and 3 bases from J; junction bases left unmatched: 11. CDR1 and CDR2 from the germline V gene are SNHLY and FYNNEI.

This clone was observed a single time. V usage is TRBV7-2 and J usage is TRBJ2-7, with 9 positions matching TRBD2. Germline V gene data show CDR1 as SGHTA and CDR2 as FQGNSA. The ends lost 2 bases at V and 0 bases at J; junction bases unmatched: 8. This CDR3 comprises 17 residues. The DNA for the CDR3 is TGTGCCAGCAGCTTACGCTATAGCGGGGGCCTCTCCTACGAGCAGTACTTC. This translates into CASSLRYSGGLSYEQYF.

The V gene is TRBV30, the J gene TRBJ2-3, with 7 bases identical to TRBD1. Trimming at V came to 2 bases and at J to 6 bases, leaving 8 bases not matched to a gene. This CDR3 spans 14 amino acids. Per germline, CDR1 GTSNPN and CDR2 SVGIG (reference sequence). The CDR3 loop reads CAWSKQGKRDTQYF. The CDR3, as DNA: TGTGCCTGGAGTAAACAGGGGAAGAGGGATACGCAGTATTTT.

As regards this clone: Other DNA sequences in this sample translate to the same CDR3. V gene TRBV5-1 combines with J gene TRBJ1-2; D is unclear. The CDR3 covers 13 residues. V was shortened by 0 bases and J by 6 bases, with 9 bases between the two germline ends. The V gene's germline CDR1 is SGHRS and CDR2 YFSETQ. The CDR3 DNA sequence: TGCGCCAGCAGCTTGGGAACAGCGGATGGCTACACCTTC. Amino acids: CASSLGTADGYTF.

Many counts were recorded for this clone. This rearrangement joins TRBV7-6 to TRBJ1-1, with unresolved D. Germline CDR1 is SGHVS and CDR2 is FNYEAQ. V was clipped by 3 bases and J by 4 bases, with 9 bases between them. The CDR3 has 13 amino acids. DNA for the CDR3: TGTGCCAGCAGCTTCGACGGCAGCACTGAAGCTTTCTTT. Its translation: CASSFDGSTEAFF. Full variable domain (rest looked up from reference TRBV7-6 and TRBJ1-1): GAGVSQSPRYKVTKRGQDVALRCDPISGHVSLYWYRQALGQGPEFLTYFNYEAQQDKSGLPNDRFSAERPEGSISTLTIQRTEQRDSAMYRCASSFDGSTEAFFGQGTRLTVV.

The count of this clone is one. The J gene is TRBJ2-1, the V gene TRBV30, with 11 bases identical to TRBD2. The CDR3 covers 16 residues. Per germline, CDR1 GTSNPN and CDR2 SVGIG (reference sequence). V lost 1 base to trimming and J lost 10 bases; unmatched junction nucleotides: 12. CDR3: CAWSAYVSGRAEEQFF. For the CDR3, the DNA is TGTGCCTGGAGTGCCTATGTTAGCGGGAGGGCCGAGGAGCAGTTCTTC.

The chain employs TRBV6-1 and TRBJ2-1; D call uncertain. The V end was cut by 7 bases, the J end by 8 bases, with 9 bases between. The length of the CDR3 is 11 residues. Germline V gene lookup returns CDR1 MNHNS and CDR2 SASEGT. The chain's CDR3 is CASNDNYEQFF. CDR3 nucleotides: TGTGCCAGCAATGACAATTATGAGCAGTTCTTC.

The chain joins TRBV20-1 to TRBJ2-5, with a possible D match to TRBD1 (5 bases). The CDR3 covers 11 residues. Trimming stripped 5 bases from V and 5 bases from J, with 9 bases between. CDR1 is DFQATT, CDR2 SNEGSKA, per germline (reference sequence). CDR3 nucleotide sequence: TGCAGTGCTTACAGGTCCGAGACCCAGTACTTC. Amino acids: CSAYRSETQYF.

The V and J genes are TRBV28 and TRBJ1-5, with 9 bases lining up with TRBD1. V trimming: 4 bases; J trimming: 5 bases; junction bases outside the gene matches: 9. The germline gives CDR1 MDHEN, CDR2 SYDVKM. The CDR3 length is 16 residues. CDR3 amino acids: CASSSRTGVVDQPQHF. Written as DNA, the CDR3 is TGTGCCAGCAGTTCCAGGACAGGGGTAGTTGATCAGCCCCAGCATTTT.

This clone has only a few counts. The J gene is TRBJ1-1, the V gene TRBV28; 11 positions agree with TRBD1. Per the germline V gene, CDR1 is MDHEN and CDR2 is SYDVKM. V lost 6 bases and J lost 0; bases outside the gene matches: 6. The CDR3 extends over 16 amino acids. The CDR3 protein is CASRSDRGHMNTEAFF. CDR3 DNA sequence: TGTGCCAGCAGATCGGACAGGGGGCATATGAACACTGAAGCTTTCTTT.

The DNA for the CDR3 is TGTGCCTTGGGGAGGGGACGCTACTCTGGGGCCAACGTCCTGACTTTC. It codes for CALGRGRYSGANVLTF. V gene TRBV30 combines with J gene TRBJ2-6; 7 bases fit TRBD2. Trimming removed 7 bases from V and 0 bases from J; junction bases left unmatched: 9. CDR1 is GTSNPN, CDR2 SVGIG, per germline (reference sequence). This CDR3 is 16 amino acids long.

This clone has just one count. V usage is TRBV5-1 and J usage is TRBJ1-1; D gene uncertain. The germline gives CDR1 SGHRS, CDR2 YFSETQ. The V end lost 5 bases, the J end lost 0 bases, and 8 bases lay between the germline ends. The CDR3 covers 13 residues. CDR3 bases: TGCGCCAGCAGAGAAGACATGAACACTGAAGCTTTCTTT. It yields the protein CASREDMNTEAFF.

This sequence joins TRBV14 and TRBJ2-2; D not certain. Germline V gene data show CDR1 as SGHDN and CDR2 as FVKESK. The CDR3 totals 12 residues. V was cut by 1 base and J by 9 bases, with 6 bases left in between. CDR3 region: CASSQVPRELFF. CDR3 nucleotides: TGTGCCAGCAGCCAAGTCCCACGGGAGCTGTTTTTT.